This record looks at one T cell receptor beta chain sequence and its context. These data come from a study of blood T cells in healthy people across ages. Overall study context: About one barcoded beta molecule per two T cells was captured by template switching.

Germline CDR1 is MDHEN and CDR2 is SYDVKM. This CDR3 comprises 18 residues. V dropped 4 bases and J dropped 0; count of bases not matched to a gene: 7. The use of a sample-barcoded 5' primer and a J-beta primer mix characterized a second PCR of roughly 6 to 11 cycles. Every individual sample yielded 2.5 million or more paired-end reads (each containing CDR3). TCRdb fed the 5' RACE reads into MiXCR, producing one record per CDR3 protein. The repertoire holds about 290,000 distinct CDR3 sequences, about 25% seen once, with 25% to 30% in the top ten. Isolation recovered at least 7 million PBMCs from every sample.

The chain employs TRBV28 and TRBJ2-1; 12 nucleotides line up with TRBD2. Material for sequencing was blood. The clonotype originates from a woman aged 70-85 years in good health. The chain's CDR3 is CASSSTSGSSYSYNEQFF. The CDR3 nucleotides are TGTGCCAGCAGTTCGACTAGCGGGAGTAGCTACTCCTACAATGAGCAGTTCTTC.